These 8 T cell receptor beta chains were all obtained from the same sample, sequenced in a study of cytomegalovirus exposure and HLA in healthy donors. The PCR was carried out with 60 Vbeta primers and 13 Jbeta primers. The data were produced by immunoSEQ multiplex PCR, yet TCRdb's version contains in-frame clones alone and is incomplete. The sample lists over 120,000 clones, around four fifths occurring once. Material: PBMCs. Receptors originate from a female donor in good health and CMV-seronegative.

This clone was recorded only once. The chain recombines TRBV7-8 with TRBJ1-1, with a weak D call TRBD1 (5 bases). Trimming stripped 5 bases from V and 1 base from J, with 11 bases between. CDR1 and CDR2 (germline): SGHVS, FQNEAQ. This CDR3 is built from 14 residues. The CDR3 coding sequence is TGTGCCAGCAGCCGGAGGGGTGGGAACACTGAAGCTTTCTTT. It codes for CASSRRGGNTEAFF. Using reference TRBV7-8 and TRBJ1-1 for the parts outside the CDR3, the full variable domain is GAGVSQSPRYKVAKRGQDVALRCDPISGHVSLFWYQQALGQGPEFLTYFQNEAQLDKSGLPSDRFFAERPEGSVSTLKIQRTQQEDSAVYLCASSRRGGNTEAFFGQGTRLTVV.

CDR3 amino acids: CASSFGARGNIANSPLHF. The CDR3 DNA is TGCGCCAGCAGCTTCGGGGCCAGGGGTAACATCGCTAATTCACCCCTCCACTTT. The chain uses TRBV5-1 and TRBJ1-6; D is possibly TRBD1 (6 bases). The ends were cut back, 2 bases at V and 6 bases at J, with 21 bases in the middle. CDR1 and CDR2 (germline): SGHRS, YFSETQ. CDR3 size: 18 residues.

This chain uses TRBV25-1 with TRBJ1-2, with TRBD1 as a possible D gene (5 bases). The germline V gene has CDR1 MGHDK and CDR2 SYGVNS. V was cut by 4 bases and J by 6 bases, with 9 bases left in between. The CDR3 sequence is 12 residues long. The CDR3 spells CASSGGTHGYTF. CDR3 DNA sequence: TGTGCCAGCAGTGGAGGGACTCATGGCTACACCTTC.

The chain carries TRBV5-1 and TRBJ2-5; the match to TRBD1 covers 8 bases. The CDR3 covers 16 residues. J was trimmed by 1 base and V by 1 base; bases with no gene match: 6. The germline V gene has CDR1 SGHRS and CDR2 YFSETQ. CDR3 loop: CASSLTHGQGQETQYF. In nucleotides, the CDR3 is TGCGCCAGCAGCTTGACGCACGGACAGGGCCAAGAGACCCAGTACTTC. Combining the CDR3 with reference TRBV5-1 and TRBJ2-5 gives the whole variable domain KAGVTQTPRYLIKTRGQQVTLSCSPISGHRSVSWYQQTPGQGLQFLFEYFSETQRNKGNFPGRFSGRQFSNSRSEMNVSTLELGDSALYLCASSLTHGQGQETQYFGPGTRLLVL.

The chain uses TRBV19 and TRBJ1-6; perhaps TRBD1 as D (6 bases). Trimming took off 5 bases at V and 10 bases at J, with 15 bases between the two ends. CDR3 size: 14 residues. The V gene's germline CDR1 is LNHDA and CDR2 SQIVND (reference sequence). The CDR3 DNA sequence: TGTGCCAGTAGTTGGGGGCGCGAAGGGTCACCCCTCCACTTT. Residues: CASSWGREGSPLHF.

As DNA, the CDR3 is TGTGCCAGCAGTGAGGGGGACAGAAGCTCCTACGAGCAGTACTTC. Encoded protein: CASSEGDRSSYEQYF. The V and J genes are TRBV6-1 and TRBJ2-7; 7 bases fit TRBD1. Germline V gene lookup returns CDR1 MNHNS and CDR2 SASEGT. V dropped 3 bases and J dropped 0; count of bases not matched to a gene: 5. The CDR3 covers 15 residues.

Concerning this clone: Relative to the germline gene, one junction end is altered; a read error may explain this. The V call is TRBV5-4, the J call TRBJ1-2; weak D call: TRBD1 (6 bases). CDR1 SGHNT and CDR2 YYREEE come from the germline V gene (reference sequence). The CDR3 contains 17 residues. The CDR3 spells CASSRSASDRIGYGYPF. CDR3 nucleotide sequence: TGTGCCAGCAGCCGATCGGCCTCTGACAGGATTGGATATGGCTACCCCTTC.

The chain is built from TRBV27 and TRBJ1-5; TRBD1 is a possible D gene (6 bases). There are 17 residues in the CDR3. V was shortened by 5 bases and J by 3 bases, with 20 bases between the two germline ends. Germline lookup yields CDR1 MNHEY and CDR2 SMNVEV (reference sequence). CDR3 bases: TGTGCCAGCAGTCCACTTCTCGGGACAACCCTCAATCAGCCCCAGCATTTT. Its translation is CASSPLLGTTLNQPQHF.